These T cell receptor beta chains were read from a single sample in a study of beta chain features in type 1 diabetes. Measured with immunoSEQ multiplex PCR; TCRdb has only the in-frame clones, and not every one. The sample records about 900,000 clones, 17% being singletons. The specimen sequenced was naive CD4+ T cells from blood. These receptors came from a young woman in good health. Both conserved end residues are part of each CDR3. D genes are given only for firm matches. Clone size is not always given. Where it is, it says once, few, many or a class for expanded clones.

>-|TRBV28|-|TRBJ2-5
TGTGCCAGCAGTTTTAGTGGGAGTGGGACCCAGTACTTC
CASSFSGSGTQYF
>TRBD1|TRBV15|-|TRBJ1-4
TGTGCCACCAGCAGACAGGGGGCAACTAATGAAAAACTGTTTTTT
CATSRQGATNEKLFF
>-|TRBV6-1|few|TRBJ2-7
TGTGCCAGCAGTGCGCTCGGACATAGCTACGAGCAGTACTTC
CASSALGHSYEQYF
>-|TRBV21-1|few|TRBJ2-1
TGTGCCAGCAGCGGACAAACGTCGGTACCTTGGGACTCCCCGAATGAGCAGTTCTTC
CASSGQTSVPWDSPNEQFF
>TRBD1|TRBV5-1|-|TRBJ2-3
TGCGCCAGCAGCTTGGCGGGGACAGGGGGCACAGATACGCAGTATTTT
CASSLAGTGGTDTQYF
>TRBD1|TRBV5-6|few|TRBJ1-2
TGTGCCAGCGGGGGACAGTCCTATGGCTACACCTTC
CASGGQSYGYTF
>TRBD1|TRBV11-1|-|TRBJ2-1
TGTGCCAGCAGCTCCCGGGACAGGGATGCCAATGAGCAGTTCTTC
CASSSRDRDANEQFF
>-|TRBV7-2|-|TRBJ2-3
TGTGCCAGCAGCTTAGCGGCGGCGACCCGCACAGATACGCAGTATTTT
CASSLAAATRTDTQYF
>TRBD1|TRBV2|few|TRBJ1-1
TGTGCCAGCAGTTCGAACAGGGGAGAAGCTTTCTTT
CASSSNRGEAFF
>TRBD2|TRBV11-1|-|TRBJ2-4
TGTGCCAGCAGCCGGGCGGGAACTAGCGGAGAAAACATTCAGTACTTC
CASSRAGTSGENIQYF
>-|TRBV7-9|-|TRBJ1-2
TGTGCCAGCAGCTTAGTCACCAACATGGGCTACACCTTC
CASSLVTNMGYTF
>-|TRBV4-3|-|TRBJ1-4
TGCGCCAGCAGCCAACGGGGGGGCTCGGGGTCACTGTTTTTT
CASSQRGGSGSLFF
>-|TRBV7-3|few|TRBJ2-3
TGTGCCAGCAGCTATAACGGCCGTAGCACAGATACGCAGTATTTT
CASSYNGRSTDTQYF
>-|TRBV14|-|TRBJ1-4
TGTGCCAGCAGCCATACCGGACAGTATAATGAAAAACTGTTTTTT
CASSHTGQYNEKLFF
>TRBD2|TRBV7-9|few|TRBJ2-3
TGTGCCAGCAGCTTGGGCGGGAGTGGGACAGATACGCAGTATTTT
CASSLGGSGTDTQYF
>TRBD1|TRBV6-5|-|TRBJ1-5
TGTGCCTCGGGGACAGCCAATCAGCCCCAGCATTTT
CASGTANQPQHF
>-|TRBV19|few|TRBJ2-1
TGTGCCAGTAGGTCGGCGCTATCCTCCTACAATGAGCAGTTCTTC
CASRSALSSYNEQFF
>-|TRBV20-1|-|TRBJ2-1
TGCAGTGCTGAAATGAATGAGCAGTTCTTC
CSAEMNEQFF
>TRBD1|TRBV5-6|few|TRBJ2-1
TGTGCCAGCAGCCATAGGACAGGCAGCTCCTACAATGAGCAGTTCTTC
CASSHRTGSSYNEQFF
>-|TRBV7-2|-|TRBJ2-1
TGTGCCAGCAGCTTGCCCAGGGATGAGCAGTTCTTC
CASSLPRDEQFF
>TRBD2|TRBV5-1|-|TRBJ2-7
TGCGCCAGCAGCTTGGAAACTAGCGGCCCCTACGAGCAGTACTTC
CASSLETSGPYEQYF
>-|TRBV18|-|TRBJ1-1
TGTGCCAGCTCACCAATTCAGTCTGGCAGGGACACTGAAGCTTTCTTT
CASSPIQSGRDTEAFF
>TRBD2|TRBV28|-|TRBJ2-1
TGTGCCAGCAGCGAGACTAGCGGGAGGCCCCGAACCTACAATGAGCAGTTCTTC
CASSETSGRPRTYNEQFF
>-|TRBV7-2|-|TRBJ2-3
TGTGCCAGCAGCGCCCAGGCTTTTAATACGCAGTATTTT
CASSAQAFNTQYF
>TRBD1|TRBV11-2|-|TRBJ2-7
TGTGCCAGCAGCTCGCTCCTGGGACAGGGAACCTACGAGCAGTACTTC
CASSSLLGQGTYEQYF
>TRBD2|TRBV15|few|TRBJ2-7
TGTGCCACCAGCAGAGCCAGCGGGATGTTCTACGAGCAGTACTTC
CATSRASGMFYEQYF